This record looks at one T cell receptor (beta chain) sequence and its context. The sample carries other DNA sequences with the same CDR3. The sample belongs to a study of blood T cell repertoires in COVID-19. Study summary: The cDNA or gDNA used as material had been derived from T cells, B-cell-depleted T cells, or PBMCs.

With 4 bases removed from V and 2 bases from J, the gap between germline ends came to 7 bases. This CDR3 is built from 14 residues. The germline gives CDR1 KGHDR, CDR2 SFDVKD. The authors' processing: Reference gene primer amplification yielded estimated nucleated cell counts. The assay was immunoSEQ multiplex PCR, and TCRdb's table has in-frame clones only and misses some. V, J and clone size derive from that table, while D and trimming were established from the DNA sequence. The sample holds 80,000 to 130,000 clones, 80% to 90% seen once. In terms of age and location, participants ranged from roughly 18 to 90 years and lived in around 22 US areas.

V and J are TRBV24-1 and TRBJ2-2; TRBD1 is a possible D gene (6 bases). Source material: PBMCs or T cells enriched from blood (not recorded which). The receptor was isolated from a woman between 50 and 59 years old who had recovered from COVID-19. CDR3 region: CATSDRGNTGELFF. The CDR3 DNA reads as TGTGCCACCAGTGACAGGGGCAACACCGGGGAGCTGTTTTTT.